The clone carrying this TCR beta chain was seen at least ten times. Amplified TCR beta CDR3 regions derived from RNA transcripts. HTBI primers were employed in a first-round RT-PCR of the TCR CDR3. TCRdb ran MiXCR on the multiplex PCR reads and lists one entry per CDR3 protein. The table has nearly 250,000 distinct CDR3 sequences, almost 25% seen once. The V end was cut by 1 base, the J end by 6 bases, with 9 bases between. Germline CDR1 and CDR2: LGHDT and YNNKEL (reference sequence). The CDR3 is made up of 14 amino acids. The data are from a study of T cells in Graves' hyperthyroidism and ophthalmopathy. In making diagnoses, clinical symptoms, serum thyroxine and TRAb, thyroid ultrasound and orbital computed tomography were all used. Fresh peripheral blood, more than 9 ml, yielded the PBMCs.

This sequence was found in a woman between 40 and 50 years old with Graves' ophthalmopathy. The specimen was blood. This chain uses TRBV3-1 with TRBJ2-2; D not certain. DNA of the CDR3: TGTGCCAGCAGCCAAGCGCCCGGGTCCGGGGAGCTGTTTTTT. This sequence encodes CASSQAPGSGELFF.